This TCR beta chain was documented in a study of technical replicates of blood from a few donors. Here immunoSEQ multiplex PCR was the method, and the copy in TCRdb shows in-frame clones only, minus some. The table has approximately 50,000 clones, about 95% seen once. The CDR3 spans 14 residues. V shed 7 bases, J shed 1 base, and the junction held 8 bases outside the gene matches. Germline lookup yields CDR1 SQVTM and CDR2 ANQGSEA. This chain joins TRBV29-1 and TRBJ2-7; TRBD2 matches 9 bases. Sequencing was done on a sample of T cells isolated from PBMCs. This receptor was identified in a human donor in good health. CDR3 DNA sequence: TGCAGCGCCGTCGTGGGACTAGCTTCCTACGAGCAGTACTTC. Translation: CSAVVGLASYEQYF.